Included here is one T cell receptor (beta chain) sequence, with context. Its cognate antigen is unknown. The PCR was carried out with 60 Vbeta primers and 13 Jbeta primers. Under the authors' procedure: Later analysis identified some 80 million unique TCR beta chains, some 10 million shared. Sequencing was performed with immunoSEQ multiplex PCR; in TCRdb, only in-frame clones are kept and a portion is missing. The V and J calls and the clone size are those of that table, but D and trimming were determined from the DNA. The top ten clones hold approximately 2.9% of a sample with some 190,000 clones, about four fifths of them seen once. The record originates from a study of cytomegalovirus exposure and HLA in healthy donors. General observations from the study: As was reported, the HLA-A and HLA-B alleles of most subjects were accurately predicted from TCR beta sequences. Later analysis associated a missense DCLRE1C variant with TCR beta V- and J-gene trimming.

This sequence was found in a female donor in good health and CMV-seronegative. Source material: PBMCs.

CDR3 sequence (DNA): TGCGCCAGCAGCACGCTAGGGCGGGAGGTGGCAGATACGCAGTATTTT. It specifies CASSTLGREVADTQYF. This chain uses TRBV5-1 with TRBJ2-3; 8 bases are a match to TRBD2. Trimming cost V 4 bases and J 4 bases; bases outside gene matches: 11. The CDR3 is 16 residues long. The V gene's germline CDR1 is SGHRS and CDR2 YFSETQ.